This is a list of T cell receptor beta chains from one sample in a study of blood T cell repertoires in COVID-19. Sequencing used immunoSEQ multiplex PCR; TCRdb keeps in-frame clones, though not all of them. Counted here are about 23,000 clones, 88% occurring once; the ten biggest clones make up 22%. What was sequenced was peripheral blood. The origin of the receptors is a man aged 65-85 years in a cohort sampled during active COVID-19. CDR3s include the opening cysteine and the closing phenylalanine or tryptophan. The D gene is left open where the match is weak. Clone size appears in some rows only: once, few, many, or a class for an expanded clone.

cdr3_length d_call clone_size j_call v_call cdr3_aa cdr3_nt
15 - once TRBJ2-7 TRBV7-7 CASSLAKGHHYEQYF TGTGCTAGCAGCTTAGCGAAGGGACACCACTACGAGCAGTACTTC
17 - - TRBJ1-4 TRBV4-3 CASSQDVRGPLNEKLFF TGCGCCAGCAGCCAAGATGTCAGGGGCCCCCTTAATGAAAAACTGTTTTTT
20 TRBD1 - TRBJ2-1 TRBV9 CASSVSVSGLFRGRYNEQFF TGTGCCAGCAGCGTTTCTGTATCGGGGCTGTTCAGGGGGCGGTACAATGAGCAGTTCTTC
15 - - TRBJ2-2 TRBV14 CASSQDLLRTGELFF TGTGCCAGCAGCCAAGATCTGCTCAGGACCGGGGAGCTGTTTTTT
17 - - TRBJ2-1 TRBV9 CASSVKLGTPSYNEQFF TGTGCCAGCAGCGTAAAGCTTGGGACTCCCTCCTACAATGAGCAGTTCTTC
13 - - TRBJ1-2 TRBV3-1/TRBV3-2 CASSRLGVGGYTF TGTGCCAGCAGCCGCCTAGGGGTTGGTGGCTACACCTTC
14 TRBD1 - TRBJ1-2 TRBV28 CASSPPTGGSGYTF TGTGCCAGCAGTCCGCCTACAGGGGGCTCTGGCTACACCTTC
18 - - TRBJ2-3 TRBV5-1 CASSLYAGGITSTDTQYF TGCGCCAGCAGCTTGTATGCGGGTGGTATTACTAGCACAGATACGCAGTATTTT
17 TRBD2 - TRBJ2-4 TRBV4-3 CASSQDLLAGGRNIQYF TGCGCCAGCAGCCAAGACCTCCTTGCGGGAGGTAGAAACATTCAGTACTTC
15 TRBD1 - TRBJ1-2 TRBV5-1 CASSLSARGQGGYTF TGCGCCAGCAGCTTGTCTGCCAGGGGGCAGGGTGGCTACACCTTC
13 - - TRBJ1-2 TRBV29-1 CSVARGPNYGYTF TGCAGCGTCGCCAGGGGCCCTAACTATGGCTACACCTTC
15 TRBD2 once TRBJ2-3 TRBV5-1 CASSLGLAGTDTQYF TGCGCCAGCAGCCTGGGACTAGCGGGCACAGATACGCAGTATTTT
17 - - TRBJ2-2 TRBV7-2 CASSSGKQGTNTGELFF TGTGCCAGCAGCTCCGGAAAACAGGGTACGAACACCGGGGAGCTGTTTTTT
16 - - TRBJ2-7 TRBV28 CASSLPRVRGSYEQYF TGTGCCAGCAGCCTACCCCGCGTCAGGGGCTCCTACGAGCAGTACTTC
17 - - TRBJ1-3 TRBV7-2 CASSQQIGGASGNTIYF TGTGCCAGCAGCCAGCAAATAGGGGGGGCGTCTGGAAACACCATATATTTT
14 - - TRBJ2-5 TRBV18 CASSPRQGKTAQYF TGTGCCAGCTCACCGCGGCAGGGGAAGACGGCCCAGTACTTC
17 TRBD2 once TRBJ2-7 TRBV7-2 CASSPLGTSGRRYEQYF TGTGCCAGCAGCCCGCTAGGGACTAGCGGGAGACGCTACGAGCAGTACTTC
16 TRBD2 - TRBJ2-2 TRBV5-4 CASSLRLAGDPGELFF TGTGCCAGCAGCTTGCGGCTAGCGGGAGACCCCGGGGAGCTGTTTTTT
15 - - TRBJ1-1 TRBV28 CASSLSGGGRTEAFF TGTGCCAGCAGTTTATCGGGGGGCGGTAGAACTGAAGCTTTCTTT
16 TRBD2 - TRBJ2-1 TRBV5-1 CASSNGGLAGRNEQFF TGCGCCAGCAGCAACGGGGGACTAGCGGGACGGAATGAGCAGTTCTTC
16 TRBD2 - TRBJ2-3 TRBV6-2/TRBV6-3 CASSAGLAGTADTQYF TGTGCCAGCAGTGCGGGACTAGCGGGAACCGCAGATACGCAGTATTTT
14 - - TRBJ2-2 TRBV19 CASRGSWSAGELFF TGTGCCAGTAGAGGGAGTTGGAGCGCCGGGGAGCTGTTTTTT
15 TRBD1 - TRBJ1-2 TRBV5-1 CASSREQGAHYGYTF TGCGCCAGCAGCCGCGAACAGGGGGCTCACTATGGCTACACCTTC
15 - - TRBJ1-5 TRBV19 CASSIGRQRNQPQHF TGTGCCAGTAGTATAGGGCGACAGCGAAATCAGCCCCAGCATTTT
15 TRBD2 once TRBJ2-7 TRBV19 CASRAGTSGSYEQYF TGTGCCAGTAGAGCCGGGACTAGCGGCTCCTACGAGCAGTACTTC
11 - - TRBJ2-7 TRBV2 CASSHSGEQYF TGTGCCAGCAGTCACAGCGGCGAGCAGTACTTC
14 TRBD1 - TRBJ2-7 TRBV19 CASRDRGRSNEQYF TGTGCCAGTAGGGACAGGGGGCGGTCAAACGAGCAGTACTTC
14 - - TRBJ1-2 TRBV30 CAWSVPGSSSGYTF TGTGCCTGGAGTGTACCCGGTAGTTCGTCCGGCTACACCTTC
14 TRBD1 - TRBJ2-7 TRBV27 CASSLWDRDYEQYF TGTGCCAGCAGTTTATGGGACAGAGACTACGAGCAGTACTTC
15 - - TRBJ1-2 TRBV28 CASRTAGASNYGYTF TGTGCCAGCAGGACCGCGGGGGCATCAAACTATGGCTACACCTTC
19 - - TRBJ1-5 TRBV27 CASSLRASGSRGSNQPQHF TGTGCCAGCAGTTTACGGGCCAGCGGAAGTCGGGGTAGCAATCAGCCCCAGCATTTT
15 - - TRBJ1-6 TRBV6-5 CASSYSDGVLSPLHF TGTGCCAGCAGTTACTCAGACGGGGTACTGTCACCCCTCCACTTT
15 - - TRBJ1-2 TRBV6-5 CASSRTQGLNYGYTF TGTGCCAGCAGTAGAACGCAGGGGCTTAACTATGGCTACACCTTC
15 - - TRBJ2-1 TRBV5-6 CASRKAQWANNEQFF TGTGCCAGCAGAAAAGCCCAATGGGCTAACAATGAGCAGTTCTTC
15 - - TRBJ2-1 TRBV5-1 CASSLVNGPYNEQFF TGCGCCAGCAGCTTGGTGAACGGTCCCTACAATGAGCAGTTCTTC
15 - - TRBJ1-1 TRBV4-1 CASSQEVGLGTEAFF TGCGCCAGCAGCCAAGAGGTGGGGCTCGGCACTGAAGCTTTCTTT
14 TRBD1 - TRBJ1-1 TRBV5-1 CASSLDTGGTEAFF TGCGCCAGCAGCTTGGATACAGGGGGAACTGAAGCTTTCTTT
14 - - TRBJ1-6 TRBV4-2 CASSQPRQSSPLHF TGTGCCAGCAGCCAACCCCGACAGTCTTCACCCCTCCACTTT
15 - - TRBJ2-7 TRBV10-3 CAISESRGGVREQYF TGTGCCATCAGTGAGTCGAGGGGGGGCGTAAGGGAGCAGTACTTC
15 - - TRBJ2-5 TRBV18 CASSPPTGLQETQYF TGTGCCAGCTCCCCCCCGACAGGTTTGCAAGAGACCCAGTACTTC
13 TRBD1 - TRBJ2-1 TRBV29-1 CSVKLQGYNEQFF TGCAGCGTTAAATTACAGGGGTACAATGAGCAGTTCTTC